The sequence of this T cell receptor beta chain was determined in a study of T cell responses to AZD1222 COVID-19 vaccine. The V segment lost 5 bases and the J segment 14 bases; nucleotides outside the gene matches: 14. Per the germline V gene, CDR1 is MDHEN and CDR2 is SYDVKM. This CDR3 contains 15 residues. Measured with immunoSEQ multiplex PCR; TCRdb has only the in-frame clones, and not every one. The table lists some 150,000 clones, just over 90% of them singletons. This receptor was identified in an adult in good health. Material: peripheral blood, obtained on day 0 of AZD1222 vaccination. The gene calls are TRBV28 and TRBJ1-6, with 8 bases matching TRBD1. In nucleotides, the CDR3 is TGTGCCAGCAGTGGACACAGGGGGTCCCCTTGGGCCCTCCACTTT. Protein sequence: CASSGHRGSPWALHF.